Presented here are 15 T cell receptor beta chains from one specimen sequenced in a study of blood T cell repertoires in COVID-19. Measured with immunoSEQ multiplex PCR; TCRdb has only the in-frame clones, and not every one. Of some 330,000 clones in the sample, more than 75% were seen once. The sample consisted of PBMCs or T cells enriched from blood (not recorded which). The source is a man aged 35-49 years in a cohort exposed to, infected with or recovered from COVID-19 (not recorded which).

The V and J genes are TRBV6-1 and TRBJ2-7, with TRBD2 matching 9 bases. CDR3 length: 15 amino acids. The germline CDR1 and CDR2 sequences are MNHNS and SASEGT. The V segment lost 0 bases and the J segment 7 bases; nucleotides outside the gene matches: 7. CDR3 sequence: CASSEAAGGLGEQYF. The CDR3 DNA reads TGTGCCAGCAGTGAAGCGGCGGGAGGGCTAGGTGAGCAGTACTTC.

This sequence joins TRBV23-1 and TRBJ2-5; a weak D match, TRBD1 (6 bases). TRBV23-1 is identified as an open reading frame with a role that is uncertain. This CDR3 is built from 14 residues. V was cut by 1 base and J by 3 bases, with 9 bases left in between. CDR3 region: CASSQLGQKETQYF. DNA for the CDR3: TGCGCCAGCAGTCAATTGGGACAAAAAGAGACCCAGTACTTC.

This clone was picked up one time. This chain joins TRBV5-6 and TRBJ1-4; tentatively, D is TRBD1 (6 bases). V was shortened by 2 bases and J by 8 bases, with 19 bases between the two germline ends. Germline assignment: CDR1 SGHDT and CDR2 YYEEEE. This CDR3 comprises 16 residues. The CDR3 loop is CASSFGMSQGWEKLFF. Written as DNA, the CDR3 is TGTGCCAGCAGCTTCGGTATGAGTCAGGGGTGGGAAAAACTGTTTTTT.

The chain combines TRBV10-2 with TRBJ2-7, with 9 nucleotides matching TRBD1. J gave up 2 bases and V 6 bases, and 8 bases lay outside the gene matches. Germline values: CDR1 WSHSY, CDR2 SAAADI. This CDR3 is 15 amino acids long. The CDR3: CASSPPRQGAYEQYF. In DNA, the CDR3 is TGCGCCAGCAGCCCGCCCCGACAGGGGGCCTACGAGCAGTACTTC.

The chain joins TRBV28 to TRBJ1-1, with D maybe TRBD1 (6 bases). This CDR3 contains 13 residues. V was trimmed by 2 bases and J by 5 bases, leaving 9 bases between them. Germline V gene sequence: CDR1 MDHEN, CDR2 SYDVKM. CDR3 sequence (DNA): TGTGCCAGCAGTTTACAGGGGAGAACTGAAGCTTTCTTT. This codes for CASSLQGRTEAFF. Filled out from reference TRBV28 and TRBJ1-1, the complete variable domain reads DVKVTQSSRYLVKRTGEKVFLECVQDMDHENMFWYRQDPGLGLRLIYFSYDVKMKEKGDIPEGYSVSREKKERFSLILESASTNQTSMYLCASSLQGRTEAFFGQGTRLTVV.

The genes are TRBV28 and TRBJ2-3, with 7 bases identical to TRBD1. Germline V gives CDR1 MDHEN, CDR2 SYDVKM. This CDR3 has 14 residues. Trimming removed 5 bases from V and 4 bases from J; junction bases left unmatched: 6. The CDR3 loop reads CASSPQTGPDTQYF. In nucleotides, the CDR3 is TGTGCCAGCAGTCCCCAGACAGGGCCAGATACGCAGTATTTT.

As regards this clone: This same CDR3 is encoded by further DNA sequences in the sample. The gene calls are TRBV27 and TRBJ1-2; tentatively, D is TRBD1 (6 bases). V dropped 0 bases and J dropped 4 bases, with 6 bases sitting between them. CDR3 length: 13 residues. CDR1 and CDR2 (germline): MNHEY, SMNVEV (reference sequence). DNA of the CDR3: TGTGCCAGCAGTTTATCAGGGGGCTATGGCTACACCTTC. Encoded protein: CASSLSGGYGYTF.

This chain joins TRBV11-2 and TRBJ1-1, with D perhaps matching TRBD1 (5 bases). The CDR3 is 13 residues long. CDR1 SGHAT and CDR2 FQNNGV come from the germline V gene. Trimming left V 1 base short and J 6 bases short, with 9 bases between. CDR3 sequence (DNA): TGTGCCAGCAGCTTAGGGGGGACTTCTGAAGCTTTCTTT. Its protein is CASSLGGTSEAFF. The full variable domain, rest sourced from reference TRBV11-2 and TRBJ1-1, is EAGVAQSPRYKIIEKRQSVAFWCNPISGHATLYWYQQILGQGPKLLIQFQNNGVVDDSQLPKDRFSAERLKGVDSTLKIQPAKLEDSAVYLCASSLGGTSEAFFGQGTRLTVV.

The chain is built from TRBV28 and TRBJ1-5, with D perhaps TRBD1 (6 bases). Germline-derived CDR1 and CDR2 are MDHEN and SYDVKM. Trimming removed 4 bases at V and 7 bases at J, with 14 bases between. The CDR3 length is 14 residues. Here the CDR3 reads CASSSPGTLQPQHF. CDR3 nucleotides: TGTGCCAGCAGTTCGCCCGGGACACTACAGCCCCAGCATTTT.

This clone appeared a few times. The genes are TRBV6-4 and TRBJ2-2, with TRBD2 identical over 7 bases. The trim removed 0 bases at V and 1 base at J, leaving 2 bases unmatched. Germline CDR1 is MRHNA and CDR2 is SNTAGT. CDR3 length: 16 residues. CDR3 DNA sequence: TGTGCCAGCAGTGACTCGTCTAGCGGGAACACCGGGGAGCTGTTTTTT. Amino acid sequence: CASSDSSSGNTGELFF.

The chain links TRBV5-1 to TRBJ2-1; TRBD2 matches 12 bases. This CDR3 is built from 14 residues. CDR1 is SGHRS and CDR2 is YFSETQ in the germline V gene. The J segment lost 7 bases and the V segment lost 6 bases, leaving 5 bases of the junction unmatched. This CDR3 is CASTTGTSGNEQFF. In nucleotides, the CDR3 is TGCGCCAGCACGACAGGGACTAGCGGGAATGAGCAGTTCTTC.

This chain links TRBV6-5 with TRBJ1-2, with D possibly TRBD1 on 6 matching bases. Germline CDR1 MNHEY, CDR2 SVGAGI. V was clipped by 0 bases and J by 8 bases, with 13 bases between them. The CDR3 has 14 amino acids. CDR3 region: CASSYSIWGGGYTF. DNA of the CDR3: TGTGCCAGCAGTTACTCGATTTGGGGGGGCGGCTACACCTTC.

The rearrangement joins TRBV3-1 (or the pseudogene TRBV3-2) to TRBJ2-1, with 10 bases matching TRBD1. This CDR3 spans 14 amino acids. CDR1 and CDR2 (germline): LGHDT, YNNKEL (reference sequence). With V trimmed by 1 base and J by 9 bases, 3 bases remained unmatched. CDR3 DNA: TGTGCCAGCAGCCAAGGGACAGGGGGGGGTGAGCAGTTCTTC. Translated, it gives CASSQGTGGGEQFF.

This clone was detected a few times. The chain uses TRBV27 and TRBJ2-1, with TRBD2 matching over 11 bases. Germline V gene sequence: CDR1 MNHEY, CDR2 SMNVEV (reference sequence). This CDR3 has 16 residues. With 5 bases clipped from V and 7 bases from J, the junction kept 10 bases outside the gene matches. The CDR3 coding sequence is TGTGCCAGCAGTCGCGGACTAGCGGGTAGGTCTAATGAGCAGTTCTTC. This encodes CASSRGLAGRSNEQFF.

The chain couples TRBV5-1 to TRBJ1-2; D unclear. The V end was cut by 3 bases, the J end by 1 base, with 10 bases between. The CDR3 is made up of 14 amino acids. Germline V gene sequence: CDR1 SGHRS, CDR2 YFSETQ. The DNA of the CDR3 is TGCGCCAGCAGCTCGAATGCTAATAACTATGGCTACACCTTC. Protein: CASSSNANNYGYTF.